A selection of T cell receptor beta chains follows, all from one sample in a study of cytotoxic CD8 clonotypes in ibrutinib-treated CLL. The repertoire was sequenced with immunoSEQ multiplex PCR; TCRdb's copy has only in-frame clones and lacks some. The sample contains over 150,000 clones, approximately 80% of which appear only once. The sample in question was PBMCs, obtained after 12 months of ibrutinib treatment. The origin of the receptors is a human donor with chronic lymphocytic leukemia. Each CDR3 is given with its conserved first and last residue. Fields, in order: J gene, V gene, clone size, D gene, CDR3 DNA, CDR3 protein. The D gene is left open where the match is weak. A clone size is listed for some rows: how often the clone was seen (once, few, many), or a class if it is expanded.

>TRBJ1-2|TRBV6-1|-|-
TGTGCCAGCACCCCCGTTAAGGGAGGCTATGGCTACACCTTC
CASTPVKGGYGYTF
>TRBJ2-3|TRBV27|-|TRBD2
TGTGCCAGCAGCCTCGAGACTAGCATAACAGATACGCAGTATTTT
CASSLETSITDTQYF
>TRBJ2-3|TRBV27|-|-
TGTGCCAGCAGTTTACTGTTGAGGGGAACAGATACGCAGTATTTT
CASSLLLRGTDTQYF
>TRBJ1-4|TRBV6-5|-|-
TGTGCCAGCAGTTACTCGACCAAGATACTGTTTTTT
CASSYSTKILFF
>TRBJ1-2|TRBV10-3|-|-
TGTGCCATCAGTGAGTCTAGAGGGACGGGAGCTAACTATGGCTACACCTTC
CAISESRGTGANYGYTF
>TRBJ2-3|TRBV18|-|-
TGTGCCAGCTCACCAACAGGGCAGTCGCAGTATTTT
CASSPTGQSQYF
>TRBJ1-2|TRBV20-1|-|-
TGCAGTGCTCGTATGGGGGGCTACACCTTC
CSARMGGYTF
>TRBJ1-2|TRBV28|-|TRBD1
TGTGCCAGCAGTGAGGGACAGGTCTATGGCTACACCTTC
CASSEGQVYGYTF
>TRBJ2-7|TRBV21-1|-|-
TGTGCCAGCACACGAGAGTACAGGGGGGGAGGAGAGCAGTACTTC
CASTREYRGGGEQYF
>TRBJ2-5|TRBV6-5|-|-
TGTGCCAGCAGTAAGAAGGCCCAGGGAGAGACCCAGTACTTC
CASSKKAQGETQYF
>TRBJ2-7|TRBV5-5|-|TRBD1
TGTGCCAGCAGCCGTACATGGGGACAGGGGGGCTTCGAGCAGTACTTC
CASSRTWGQGGFEQYF
>TRBJ2-6|TRBV5-6|-|TRBD2
TGTGCCAGCAGCAAGCAAGCGGGGGGACACTCTGGGGCCAACGTCCTGACTTTC
CASSKQAGGHSGANVLTF
>TRBJ1-5|TRBV7-6|-|-
TGTGCCAGCAGCTTAGCCAGGGGAAATCAGCCCCAGCATTTT
CASSLARGNQPQHF
>TRBJ2-7|TRBV28|few|TRBD1
TGTGCCAGCAGTTCCCCTAAGACAGGGGCGACCTACGAGCAGTACTTC
CASSSPKTGATYEQYF
>TRBJ2-3|TRBV19|-|TRBD2
TGTGCCAGTAGTATAGTTACTAGCGGTAAAGATACGCAGTATTTT
CASSIVTSGKDTQYF
>TRBJ1-1|TRBV6-6|-|-
TGTGCCAGCAGTTACTCCATCGGCAAAAACACTGAAGCTTTCTTT
CASSYSIGKNTEAFF
>TRBJ2-3|TRBV9|-|-
TGTGCCAGCAGCGAGGACGCCCCAGATACGCAGTATTTT
CASSEDAPDTQYF
>TRBJ1-6|TRBV7-3|-|-
TGTGCCAGCAGCTTATTTACCGGAGGGATTTCACCCCTCCACTTT
CASSLFTGGISPLHF
>TRBJ2-5|TRBV5-4|-|TRBD2
TGTGCCAGCAGCCCGACTAGCGGGGGACAAGAGACCCAGTACTTC
CASSPTSGGQETQYF
>TRBJ2-3|TRBV27|once|-
TGTGCCAGCAGTTTTCAGCCGGAGGCCTCCCTAACAAATACGCAGTATTTT
CASSFQPEASLTNTQYF
>TRBJ2-4|TRBV5-3|-|TRBD1
TGTGCCAGAAGCTGGACGGGACAGGGTGGCACCAAAAACATTCAGTACTTC
CARSWTGQGGTKNIQYF
>TRBJ1-4|TRBV5-1|-|-
TGCGCCAGCAGCCCTCTTATGGGATTTGAAAAACTGTTTTTT
CASSPLMGFEKLFF
>TRBJ2-3|TRBV5-1|-|TRBD2
TGCGCCAGCACTACTAGCGGGATGTGGGGCACAGATACGCAGTATTTT
CASTTSGMWGTDTQYF
>TRBJ2-2|TRBV7-3|-|TRBD1
TGTGCCAGCAGCTGGGGGACAGGGTCCGGGGAGCTGTTTTTT
CASSWGTGSGELFF
>TRBJ2-7|TRBV2|-|-
TGTGCCAGCAGAGACGACCTTACATCCTACGAGCAGTACTTC
CASRDDLTSYEQYF
>TRBJ2-1|TRBV9|few|TRBD2
TGTGCCAGCAGCGCCGGGACTAGCGGGGGTTACAATGAGCAGTTCTTC
CASSAGTSGGYNEQFF
>TRBJ1-2|TRBV7-9|-|-
TGTGCCAGCAGCTTGGGGGGTCGGAACTATGGCTACACCTTC
CASSLGGRNYGYTF
>TRBJ2-7|TRBV6-1|few|TRBD2
TGTGCCAGCACAGACGCGCGGGGGGACGAGCAGTACTTC
CASTDARGDEQYF
>TRBJ2-2|TRBV25-1|-|TRBD2
TGTGCCAGCAGTGCCGCCCCGGGAAGCGGGGGGAACACCGGGGAGCTGTTTTTT
CASSAAPGSGGNTGELFF
>TRBJ1-1|TRBV7-2|-|TRBD1
TGTGCCACCGCCCGGACAGGGGTAAACTCGAACACTGAAGCTTTCTTT
CATARTGVNSNTEAFF
>TRBJ2-5|TRBV15|-|TRBD2
TGTGCCACCAGCGTTGGGACTAGCGCTCACCGGGAGACCCAGTACTTC
CATSVGTSAHRETQYF
>TRBJ2-7|TRBV19|-|-
TGTGCCAGTAGTCAAGGCGGGGAAACCTACGAGCAGTACTTC
CASSQGGETYEQYF
>TRBJ2-7|TRBV5-8|-|-
TGTGCCAGCAGCCCCAGGGGAGGGAGTTCCTACGAGCAGTACTTC
CASSPRGGSSYEQYF
>TRBJ2-5|TRBV6-1|few|-
TGTGCCAGCAGGGACTTCGCTAACCAAGAGACCCAGTACTTC
CASRDFANQETQYF
>TRBJ1-2|TRBV28|-|-
TGTGCCAGCAGTTCCCTTGCGGGAGCCGCGGGCGGCTACACCTTC
CASSSLAGAAGGYTF
>TRBJ1-2|TRBV4-2|-|-
TGTGCCAGCAGCCTACCCCGGGGGGATAACTATGGCTACACCTTC
CASSLPRGDNYGYTF
>TRBJ1-3|TRBV27|-|-
TGTGCCAGCAAAAGCTCTGGAAACACCATATATTTT
CASKSSGNTIYF
>TRBJ2-7|TRBV6-1|-|-
TGTGCCAGCAGCCCGTCGAGGGACTCCTACGAGCAGTACTTC
CASSPSRDSYEQYF
>TRBJ2-1|TRBV14|-|TRBD2
TGTGCCAGCAGCCCCTTCCTCTCTAGCGGGGGTCCCTACAATGAGCAGTTCTTC
CASSPFLSSGGPYNEQFF
>TRBJ1-2|TRBV5-1|-|-
TGCGCCAGCAGTATCACAGGAGGAGCTAACTATGGCTACACCTTC
CASSITGGANYGYTF
>TRBJ2-1|TRBV27|-|-
TGTGCCAGCAGTTTGGGTCCAGAGGGAAGGGACTACAATGAGCAGTTCTTC
CASSLGPEGRDYNEQFF
>TRBJ1-4|TRBV10-3|once|-
TGTGCCATCAGTGATGTCATCTGGACAGCTATTAATGAAAAACTGTTTTTT
CAISDVIWTAINEKLFF